The entry below gives a single T cell receptor beta chain sequence along with its context. The antigen is undetermined. The repertoire was sequenced with immunoSEQ multiplex PCR; TCRdb's copy has only in-frame clones and lacks some. Among roughly 130,000 clones listed, about 93% were seen once. The sample originates from a study of T cell responses to AZD1222 COVID-19 vaccine. This CDR3 has 16 amino acids. With 6 bases clipped from V and 3 bases from J, the junction kept 10 bases outside the gene matches. Germline V gives CDR1 SEHNR, CDR2 FQNEAQ (reference sequence). Findings and limits, study-wide: Clonal diversity was possibly underestimated, and white British individuals and females predominated among donors. Among spike-specific TCRs, nearly half reportedly target unmutated variant regions.

Here the sequenced sample was peripheral blood, taken on day 0 of AZD1222 vaccination. The clonotype was recovered from an adult in good health. The chain combines TRBV7-9 with TRBJ2-3; 9 bases fit TRBD2. The CDR3 bases are TGTGCCAGCAGGTCCTCCGCGGGAGGGTTGACAGATACGCAGTATTTT. Encoded protein: CASRSSAGGLTDTQYF. Based on the CDR3 plus reference TRBV7-9 and TRBJ2-3, the full variable domain is DTGVSQNPRHKITKRGQNVTFRCDPISEHNRLYWYRQTLGQGPEFLTYFQNEAQLEKSRLLSDRFSAERPKGSFSTLEIQRTEQGDSAMYLCASRSSAGGLTDTQYFGPGTRLTVL.